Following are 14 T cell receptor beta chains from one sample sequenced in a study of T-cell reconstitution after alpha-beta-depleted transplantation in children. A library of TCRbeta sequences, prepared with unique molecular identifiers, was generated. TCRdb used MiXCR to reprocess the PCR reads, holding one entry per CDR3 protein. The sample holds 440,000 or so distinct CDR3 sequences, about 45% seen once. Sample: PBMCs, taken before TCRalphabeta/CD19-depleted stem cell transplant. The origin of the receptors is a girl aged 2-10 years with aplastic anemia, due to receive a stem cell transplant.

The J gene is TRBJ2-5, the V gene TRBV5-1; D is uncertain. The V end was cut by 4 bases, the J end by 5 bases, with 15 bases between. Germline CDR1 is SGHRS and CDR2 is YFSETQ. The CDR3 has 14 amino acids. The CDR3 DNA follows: TGCGCCAGCAGCCGTCAGAACAGCAGGGAGACCCAGTACTTC. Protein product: CASSRQNSRETQYF.

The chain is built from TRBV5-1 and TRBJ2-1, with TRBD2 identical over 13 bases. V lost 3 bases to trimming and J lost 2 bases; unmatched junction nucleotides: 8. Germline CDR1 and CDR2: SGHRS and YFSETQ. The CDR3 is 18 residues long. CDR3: CASSSPRTSGSTYNEQFF. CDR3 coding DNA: TGCGCCAGCAGCTCCCCGCGGACTAGCGGGAGCACCTACAATGAGCAGTTCTTC.

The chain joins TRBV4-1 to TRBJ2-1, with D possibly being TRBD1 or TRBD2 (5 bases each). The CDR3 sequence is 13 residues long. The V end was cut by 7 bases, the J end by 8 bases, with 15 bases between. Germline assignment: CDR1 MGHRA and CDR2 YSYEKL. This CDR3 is CASKGEGFHEQFF. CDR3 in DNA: TGCGCCAGCAAGGGAGAGGGGTTCCATGAGCAGTTCTTC.

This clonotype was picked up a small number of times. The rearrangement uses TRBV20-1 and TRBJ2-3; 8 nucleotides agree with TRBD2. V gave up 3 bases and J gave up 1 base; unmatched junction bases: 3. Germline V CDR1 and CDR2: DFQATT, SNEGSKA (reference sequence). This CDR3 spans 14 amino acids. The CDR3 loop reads CSARKTSGTDTQYF. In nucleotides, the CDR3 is TGCAGTGCTAGGAAGACTAGCGGCACAGATACGCAGTATTTT.

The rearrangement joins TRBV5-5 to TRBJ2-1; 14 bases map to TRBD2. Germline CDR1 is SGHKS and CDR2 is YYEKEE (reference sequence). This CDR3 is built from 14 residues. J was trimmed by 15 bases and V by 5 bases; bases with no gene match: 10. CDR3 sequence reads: CASRGTSGGQSGFF. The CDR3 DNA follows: TGTGCCAGCAGAGGGACTAGCGGGGGCCAGTCCGGGTTCTTC.

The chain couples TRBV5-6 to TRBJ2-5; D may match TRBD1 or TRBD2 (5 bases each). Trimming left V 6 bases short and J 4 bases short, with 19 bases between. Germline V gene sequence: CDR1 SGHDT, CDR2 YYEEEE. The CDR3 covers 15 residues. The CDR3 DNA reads TGTGCCAGCACCCTCCCCCGGGGACCTCGAGAGACCCAGTACTTC. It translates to CASTLPRGPRETQYF.

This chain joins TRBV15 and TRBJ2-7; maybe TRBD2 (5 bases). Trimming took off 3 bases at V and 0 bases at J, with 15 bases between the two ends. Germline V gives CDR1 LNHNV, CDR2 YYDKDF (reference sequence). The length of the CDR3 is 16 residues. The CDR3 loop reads CATSSRLAESSYEQYF. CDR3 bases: TGTGCCACCAGCAGTCGGCTAGCCGAAAGCTCCTACGAGCAGTACTTC.

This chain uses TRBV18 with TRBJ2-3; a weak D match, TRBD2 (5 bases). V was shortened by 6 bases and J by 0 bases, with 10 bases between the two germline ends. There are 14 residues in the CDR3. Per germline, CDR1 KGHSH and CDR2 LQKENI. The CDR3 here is CASSPGISTDTQYF. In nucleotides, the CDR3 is TGTGCCAGCTCGCCCGGGATAAGCACAGATACGCAGTATTTT.

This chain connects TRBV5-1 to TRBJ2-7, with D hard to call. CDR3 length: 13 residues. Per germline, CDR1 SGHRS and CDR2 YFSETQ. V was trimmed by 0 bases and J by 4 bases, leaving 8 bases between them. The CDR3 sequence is CASSLAAGYEQYF. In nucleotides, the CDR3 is TGCGCCAGCAGCTTGGCTGCAGGATACGAGCAGTACTTC.

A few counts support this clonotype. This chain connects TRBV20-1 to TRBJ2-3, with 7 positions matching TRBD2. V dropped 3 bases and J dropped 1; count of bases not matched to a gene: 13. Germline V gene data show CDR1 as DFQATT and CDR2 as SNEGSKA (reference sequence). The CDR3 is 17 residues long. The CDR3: CSASGRFGSGRTDTQYF. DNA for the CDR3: TGCAGTGCTAGCGGGAGGTTCGGCAGCGGCCGCACAGATACGCAGTATTTT.

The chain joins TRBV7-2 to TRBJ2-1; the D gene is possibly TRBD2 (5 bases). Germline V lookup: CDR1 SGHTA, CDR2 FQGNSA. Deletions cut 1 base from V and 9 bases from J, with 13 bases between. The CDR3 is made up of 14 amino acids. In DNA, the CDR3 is TGTGCCAGCAGCTTAGTCCCGACTATCCCTGAGCAGTTCTTC. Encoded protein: CASSLVPTIPEQFF.

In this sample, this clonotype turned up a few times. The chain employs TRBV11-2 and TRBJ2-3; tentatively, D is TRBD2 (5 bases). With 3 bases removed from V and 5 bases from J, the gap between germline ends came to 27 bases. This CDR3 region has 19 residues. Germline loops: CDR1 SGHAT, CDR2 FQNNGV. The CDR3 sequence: CASSLGRRMREPLRDTQYF. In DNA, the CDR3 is TGTGCCAGCAGCTTGGGTCGGAGGATGAGGGAGCCCCTCCGAGATACGCAGTATTTT.

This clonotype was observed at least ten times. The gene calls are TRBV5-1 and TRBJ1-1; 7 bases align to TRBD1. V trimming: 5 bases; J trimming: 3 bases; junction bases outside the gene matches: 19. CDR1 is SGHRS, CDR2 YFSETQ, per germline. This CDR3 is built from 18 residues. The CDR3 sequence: CASREVQGRQGSYTEAFF. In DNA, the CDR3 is TGCGCCAGCAGGGAGGTACAGGGGCGTCAGGGGTCATACACTGAAGCTTTCTTT.

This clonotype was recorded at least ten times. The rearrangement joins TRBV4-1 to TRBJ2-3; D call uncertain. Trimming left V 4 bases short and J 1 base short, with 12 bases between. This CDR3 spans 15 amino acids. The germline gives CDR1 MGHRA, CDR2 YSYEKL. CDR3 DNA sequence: TGCGCCAGCAGCCTCTCCTACGGTGGCACAGATACGCAGTATTTT. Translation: CASSLSYGGTDTQYF.